This T cell receptor beta chain was identified during a study of tissue T cells after allogeneic stem cell transplantation. Study-wide points: The study did not identify alloreactive or antigen-specific tissue TCRs, and some clones might be persisting host cells. Anatomically similar tissues had similar TCR repertoires within each patient. In patients and mice, blood and spleen missed much of tissue repertoire.

This CDR3 comprises 15 residues. Germline lookup yields CDR1 GFQATS and CDR2 STVNSAI. V lost 2 bases and J 0 bases, leaving 11 bases between the germline ends. Survey-depth TCRbeta CDR3 sequencing reported V/J genes and productive frequencies. Sequencing was performed with immunoSEQ multiplex PCR; in TCRdb, only in-frame clones are kept and a portion is missing. This repertoire shows about 21,000 clones, 55% to 75% found once; its top ten account for 0.66%. This clone has just one count. Its antigen is undetermined. Gene names and germline match the mouse. The CDR3 end lies 1 residue beyond the end of the read and is filled in from the germline J gene.

The sequence was collected from a female BALB/c mouse in good health. For the strain, the MHC haplotype given is H2-d. Sequenced: spleen. The chain couples TRBV20 to TRBJ1-3, with D possibly TRBD1 on 6 matching bases. CDR3 DNA (partial): TGTGGTGCTAGGACCGGGACATATTCTGGAAATACGCTCTAT. This encodes CGARTGTYSGNTLY. The whole CDR3 sequence reads CGARTGTYSGNTLYF.